This T cell receptor beta chain was observed in a study of blood T cell repertoires in COVID-19. Study-wide context: COVID-19 samples from acute and convalescent phases originated in the United States, Italy and Spain. Sources were T cells, B-cell-depleted T cells, or PBMCs; the material itself was cDNA or gDNA.

In the source study's methods: Using reference gene primer amplification, nucleated cell counts were estimated. Clones were sequenced by immunoSEQ multiplex PCR, and TCRdb holds only the in-frame ones, with some missing. The V and J calls and clone size come from that table; D and trimming were worked out from the DNA. Altogether under 45,000 clones are present, about nine tenths being singletons, with the ten largest covering 20% to 30%. The sequencing sample was made of peripheral blood. This clonotype originated in a woman aged 80 or over in a cohort sampled during active or convalescent COVID-19.

This CDR3 is CASRGLAGGRGDEQFF. CDR3 DNA sequence: TGTGCCAGCAGAGGACTAGCAGGAGGGCGGGGGGATGAGCAGTTCTTC. The J gene is TRBJ2-1, the V gene TRBV7-2, with TRBD2 matching 8 bases. The CDR3 runs to 16 residues. CDR1 and CDR2 (germline): SGHTA, FQGNSA. Trimming removed 6 bases from V and 8 bases from J; junction bases left unmatched: 15.